These 29 T cell receptor beta chains came from one sample sequenced in a study of tumor and adjacent non-tumor tissue in lung cancer. This sample's RNA came from whole unsorted tissue. Three rounds of nested PCR, following a modified ARM-PCR protocol, produced the TCRbeta library. TCRdb used MiXCR to reprocess the multiplex PCR reads, holding one entry per CDR3 protein. The profile covers more than 120,000 distinct CDR3 sequences, with roughly 70% appearing a single time and 15% to 20% taken by the ten largest. Sequenced sample: lung tumor tissue. The receptors were sampled from a man between 60 and 75 years old with small cell lung cancer.

This clonotype was observed a few times. J is TRBJ2-3 and V is TRBV28; a possible D gene is TRBD2 (5 bases). CDR3 length equals 15 residues. The V gene lost 5 bases and the J gene lost 0 bases, with 12 bases spanning the gap. Per germline, CDR1 MDHEN and CDR2 SYDVKM. The CDR3 sequence is CASSRPRTSTDTQYF. CDR3 DNA: TGTGCCAGCAGTCGTCCGAGGACTAGCACAGATACGCAGTATTTT.

This clonotype was detected only once. The rearrangement joins TRBV6-6 to TRBJ2-7, with 7 bases that match TRBD2. Germline CDR1 MNHNY, CDR2 SVGAGI (reference sequence). This CDR3 region has 13 residues. Written as DNA, the CDR3 is TGTGCCAGCAGTTCCAAGGGAGGGGCCGAGGAGTACGTC. The encoded protein is CASSSKGGAEEYV.

In its sample, this clonotype was seen many times. This chain uses TRBV11-2 with TRBJ1-3; 7 positions match TRBD1. V shed 3 bases and J 2 bases; nucleotides not matched to a gene: 7. The germline gives CDR1 SGHAT, CDR2 FQNNGV. The CDR3 has 16 residues. This CDR3 is CASSFTGVKTGNTIYF. The CDR3 coding sequence is TGTGCCAGCAGCTTCACAGGGGTCAAAACTGGAAACACCATATATTTT.

A note on this clonotype: This may be a read error: a much more frequent sequence differs by one nucleotide. This rearrangement joins TRBV6-1 to TRBJ2-7; 8 bases are a match to TRBD1. The junction had 5 bases not matched to a gene; V was cut back by 4 bases and J by 3 bases. The CDR3 runs to 14 residues. Germline V gene lookup returns CDR1 MNHNS and CDR2 SASEGT. In nucleotides, the CDR3 is TGTGCCAGCAGTGCCGGGACAGGCTTCTACGAGCAGTACGTC. Its translation: CASSAGTGFYEQYV.

Of note for this clonotype: An end of the junction differs from the germline gene, which may be a read error. The V and J genes are TRBV6-5 and TRBJ2-1; tentative D call: TRBD2 (6 bases). The CDR3 runs 14 residues. CDR1 and CDR2 (germline): MNHEY, SVGAGI. The CDR3 reads CTSSYSSAYNEQFF. In nucleotides, the CDR3 is TGTACCAGCAGTTACTCTAGCGCCTACAATGAGCAGTTCTTC.

As for this clonotype: One end of the junction does not line up with germline, which may come from a read error. The genes are TRBV11-3 and TRBJ2-7; TRBD1 aligns across 7 bases. The CDR3 sequence is 14 residues long. Germline values: CDR1 SGHNT, CDR2 YENEEA. DNA of the CDR3: TGTCCCAGCAGCCCGGGACAGAGTATCTACGGGCAGTACTTC. Its translation: CPSSPGQSIYGQYF.

This clonotype was seen repeatedly, ten times or more. The chain has TRBV6-1 and TRBJ1-5; perhaps TRBD1 as D (5 bases). Deletions cut 7 bases from V and 11 bases from J, with 24 bases between. The CDR3 covers 15 residues. Germline-derived CDR1 and CDR2 are MNHNS and SASEGT. CDR3 bases: TGTGCCAGCAATACAAACCCGCAGGGACCACGGGCCCAGCATTTT. As protein: CASNTNPQGPRAQHF.

This clonotype came up a few times. It may be a read error: a sequence one base away is much more abundant. J is TRBJ2-7 and V is TRBV10-2, with D possibly being TRBD1 or TRBD2 (5 bases each). The CDR3 has 11 amino acids. Germline V gene data show CDR1 as WSHSY and CDR2 as SAAADI. CDR3 sequence: CTSSGGYEQYV. CDR3 sequence (DNA): TGCACCAGCAGTGGGGGATACGAGCAGTACGTC.

The rearrangement joins TRBV6-6 to TRBJ2-3, with 7 bases matching TRBD2. In germline, CDR1 is MNHNY, CDR2 SVGAGI (reference sequence). V gave up 0 bases and J gave up 2 bases; unmatched junction bases: 11. CDR3 length equals 18 residues. The CDR3 loop reads CASSYSRLAVGFTDTQYF. The CDR3 DNA reads TGTGCCAGCAGTTACTCGAGGCTAGCGGTAGGATTCACAGATACGCAGTATTTT.

A note on this clonotype: The junction does not match germline at one end; this may be a read error. The genes are TRBV29-1 and TRBJ2-5; D uncertain. Germline V gene sequence: CDR1 SQVTM, CDR2 ANQGSEA. The CDR3 loop spans 14 amino acids. The CDR3 DNA reads as TGCAGCGTTGCTCTAGAAGGCTTCCGCGAGACCCGGTACTTC. It translates to CSVALEGFRETRYF.

About this clonotype: This may come from a read error, since a much larger clone is one base off. The CDR3 sequence: CSVRAVDNSPLHF. CDR3 nucleotide sequence: TGCAGCGTTAGGGCAGTAGATAATTCACCCCTCCACTTT. The J gene is TRBJ1-6, the V gene TRBV29-1; no clear D gene. This CDR3 spans 13 amino acids. Trimming shortened V by 5 bases and J by 5 bases, and 10 bases separated the two germline ends. In germline, CDR1 is SQVTM, CDR2 ANQGSEA.

Details on this clonotype: This sequence may be a read error, since a much larger clone differs from it by one base. The chain has TRBV4-2 and TRBJ2-1; 15 nucleotides agree with TRBD2. The CDR3 is 17 amino acids. CDR1 LGHNA and CDR2 YNFKEQ come from the germline V gene. The CDR3 coding sequence is TGTGCCACCAGCCTTGGACTAGCGGGAGGGCCCTACAATGAGCAGTTCTTC. Amino acids: CATSLGLAGGPYNEQFF.

Concerning this clonotype itself: This may arise from a read error, as a much more abundant clone is one base away. The V gene is TRBV7-9, the J gene TRBJ2-3; TRBD2 matches 7 bases. The CDR3 is 13 residues long. Germline-derived CDR1 and CDR2 are SEHNR and FQNEAQ (reference sequence). The CDR3 protein is CDSSFPGGDTQYF. DNA of the CDR3: TGTGACAGCAGCTTCCCGGGAGGAGATACGCAGTATTTT.

On this clonotype: The germline gene is not matched at one end of the junction; a read error may be the cause. The V and J genes are TRBV11-3 and TRBJ1-2; D gene unclear. The CDR3 covers 15 residues. The germline gives CDR1 SGHNT, CDR2 YENEEA. The CDR3 DNA is TGTGCCAGCAACTTAGATAGTTCAGCTAACTATACCTACACCTTC. Its translation is CASNLDSSANYTYTF.

Turning to this clonotype: Relative to the germline gene, one junction end is altered; a read error may explain this. The chain carries TRBV5-1 and TRBJ2-2, with a tentative D call TRBD1 (6 bases). Germline-derived CDR1 and CDR2 are SGHRS and YFSETQ. CDR3 size: 14 residues. Here the CDR3 DNA reads TGCGTCAGCAGCTGGGACAAAAACACCGGGGAGCTGTTTTTT. Residues: CVSSWDKNTGELFF.

The genes are TRBV5-6 and TRBJ2-3, with 7 bases lining up with TRBD1. The junction had 14 bases not matched to a gene; V was cut back by 4 bases and J by 3 bases. Germline-derived CDR1 and CDR2 are SGHDT and YYEEEE. The CDR3 runs to 17 residues. CDR3 sequence (DNA): TGTGCCAGCAGCCCCCAGGGGGACCTGATCAAGACAGATACGCAGTATTTT. It yields the protein CASSPQGDLIKTDTQYF.

Concerning this clonotype itself: A much more abundant neighbour one base away suggests this may be a read error. The genes are TRBV12-3 or TRBV12-4 and TRBJ1-4; D may be TRBD1 (5 bases). The CDR3 runs 15 residues. CDR3 loop: CASSLRGWGNGKLFF. DNA of the CDR3: TGTGCCAGCAGCCTGCGGGGATGGGGGAATGGAAAACTGTTTTTT.

V is TRBV20-1 and J is TRBJ1-5, with no clear D. Germline V CDR1 and CDR2: DFQATT, SNEGSKA (reference sequence). Trimming pared 1 base from V and 2 bases from J, leaving 9 bases between. There are 14 residues in the CDR3. The CDR3 coding sequence is TGCAGTGCTAGAGTGTCAGGCGGCAATCAGCCCCAGCATTTT. It codes for CSARVSGGNQPQHF.

Notes on this clonotype: Sequence at one end of the junction differs from germline and may be a read error. The V gene is TRBV29-1, the J gene TRBJ2-1; D remains ambiguous. Looked up from germline, CDR1 is SQVTM and CDR2 is ANQGSEA. The CDR3 runs to 12 residues. CDR3: CSVDGLRSKQFF. CDR3 bases: TGCAGCGTTGATGGGCTGCGGAGTAAGCAGTTCTTT.

On this clonotype itself: One junction end does not reproduce the germline sequence, and a read error may be involved. The chain carries TRBV6-1 and TRBJ2-3; D is uncertain. Germline lookup yields CDR1 MNHNS and CDR2 SASEGT. CDR3 length equals 11 residues. The CDR3 DNA follows: TGTGCCAGCAGTGGGGCTTATACGCAATATTTT. Translated, it gives CASSGAYTQYF.

As to this clonotype: Just one base apart from a much larger clone, this may be a read error. V usage is TRBV4-1 and J usage is TRBJ2-1; perhaps TRBD1 as D (5 bases). The CDR3 loop spans 17 amino acids. Germline V CDR1 and CDR2: MGHRA, YSYEKL. The DNA of the CDR3 is TGCGCCAGCAGCCTCAGGGTTGTACAAAGCTCCTGCAATGAGCAGTTCTTC. Its protein product is CASSLRVVQSSCNEQFF.

The V call is TRBV13, the J call TRBJ2-3; D might be TRBD2 (5 bases). V shed 4 bases and J shed 7 bases, with 12 bases lying between them. Germline V gene data show CDR1 as PRHDT and CDR2 as FYEKMQ (reference sequence). This CDR3 is 13 amino acids long. CDR3 protein: CASSSNSGNTQYF. The CDR3 DNA follows: TGTGCCAGCAGCTCCAACTCCGGGAATACGCAGTATTTT.

The count of this clonotype is one. The chain uses TRBV11-2 and TRBJ2-3; a weak D match, TRBD2 (6 bases). The CDR3 runs 15 residues. CDR1 and CDR2 (germline): SGHAT, FQNNGV. In nucleotides, the CDR3 is TGTACCACTAGCTTAGATCCGATTCCCACAGATACGCAGTATTTT. This sequence encodes CTTSLDPIPTDTQYF. The full variable domain, rest sourced from reference TRBV11-2 and TRBJ2-3, is EAGVAQSPRYKIIEKRQSVAFWCNPISGHATLYWYQQILGQGPKLLIQFQNNGVVDDSQLPKDRFSAERLKGVDSTLKIQPAKLEDSAVYLCTTSLDPIPTDTQYFGPGTRLTVL.

Of note for this clonotype: A much larger clone differs from this one at a single base, so this may be a read error. The V and J genes are TRBV6-1 and TRBJ1-6; a possible D gene is TRBD1 (6 bases). Germline assignment: CDR1 MNHNS and CDR2 SASEGT. Trimming cost V 3 bases and J 8 bases, with 14 bases left between them. The CDR3 contains 15 residues. CDR3 in DNA: TGTGCCAGCAGTGAGGCTGTTACAGGGCATTCACCCCTCCACTTT. It codes for CASSEAVTGHSPLHF.

This clonotype was recorded many times. The chain combines TRBV12-3 or TRBV12-4 with TRBJ2-2; a possible D gene is TRBD2 (6 bases). V was shortened by 6 bases and J by 6 bases, with 11 bases between the two germline ends. The length of the CDR3 is 13 residues. Written as DNA, the CDR3 is TGTGCCAGCAGCTTGGGGGAGGCCGGGGAGCTGTTTTTT. Protein product: CASSLGEAGELFF.

Concerning this clonotype itself: An end of the junction differs from the germline gene, which may be a read error. J is TRBJ2-3 and V is TRBV20-1, with 7 bases matching TRBD2. The CDR3 sequence is 15 residues long. In germline, CDR1 is DFQATT, CDR2 SNEGSKA (reference sequence). CDR3 sequence (DNA): TGCAGTGCGAGAGCTTGCGGGAGTGGCACAGATACGCAGTATTTT. It specifies CSARACGSGTDTQYF.

This clonotype is categorized as medium-sized. The chain uses TRBV4-1 and TRBJ1-1; D is uncertain. The CDR3 contains 16 residues. Germline loops: CDR1 MGHRA, CDR2 YSYEKL. Trimming cost V 0 bases and J 0 bases, with 11 bases left between them. The CDR3 sequence: CASSQDLVVVNTEAFF. CDR3 DNA sequence: TGCGCCAGCAGCCAAGATCTAGTGGTGGTGAACACTGAAGCTTTCTTT.

This clonotype was picked up a small number of times. The V call is TRBV5-1, the J call TRBJ2-1; D is perhaps TRBD2 (6 bases). V was pared by 2 bases and J by 0 bases, with 9 bases between. The CDR3 totals 15 residues. CDR1 is SGHRS and CDR2 is YFSETQ in the germline V gene. CDR3 DNA: TGCGCCAGCAGCTTTGGGGGGAGCTCCTACAATGAGCAGTTCTTC. Translating gives CASSFGGSSYNEQFF.

The chain combines TRBV30 with TRBJ2-3, with 10 bases matching TRBD2. CDR3 length: 15 residues. The germline CDR1 and CDR2 sequences are GTSNPN and SVGIG (reference sequence). Trimming took 4 bases from V and 9 from J; bases not matched to a gene: 13. The CDR3 loop is CAWTRQPSGRITQYF. The CDR3 coding sequence is TGTGCCTGGACCCGTCAGCCTAGCGGGAGAATCACGCAGTATTTT.